The rows below give T cell receptor beta chains drawn from one sample of a study of T-cell reconstitution after alpha-beta-depleted transplantation in children. TCRdb re-called the PCR reads through MiXCR, storing one row per CDR3 protein. The table lists approximately 980,000 distinct CDR3 sequences, 25% to 35% of them singletons, with roughly 28% in the top ten. This specimen consisted of PBMCs, mostly from graft donor cells, obtained 360 days after TCRalphabeta/CD19-depleted stem cell transplant. The source is a boy under two years old who had a stem cell transplant for SCID, so the T cells may come from the graft donor. Each CDR3 is given without its conserved first and last residue. Fields, in order: V gene, CDR3 protein.

V: TRBV12-3/TRBV12-4
CDR3: ASSPRGETEAF

V: TRBV6-5
CDR3: ASSYTNPGLARTETQY

V: TRBV2
CDR3: ASSEGGEALGNQPQH

V: TRBV30
CDR3: AWSPGRGNYGYT

V: TRBV7-8
CDR3: ASSSGGTRDRENEQY

V: TRBV20-1
CDR3: SARDRTGIEKLF

V: TRBV10-3
CDR3: AISVYTGEEQY

V: TRBV6-1
CDR3: ASSPLGGPHYEQY

V: TRBV12-3/TRBV12-4
CDR3: ASSPLSLEQF

V: TRBV20-1
CDR3: SARKASNQPQH

V: TRBV7-9
CDR3: ASSLVIVDEQF

V: TRBV15
CDR3: ATSRDRAGRGNIQY

V: TRBV12-3/TRBV12-4
CDR3: ASSTKAGGISYNEQF

V: TRBV5-1
CDR3: ASSFATSLGVAETQY

V: TRBV4-1
CDR3: ASSQGLAGGGETQY

V: TRBV10-3
CDR3: AISEWGGTYPSPEAF

V: TRBV12-3/TRBV12-4
CDR3: ASSFPGGGYT

V: TRBV20-1
CDR3: SARDRRGWTDTQY